Following are 23 T cell receptor beta chains from one sample sequenced in a study of graft-versus-host responses after intestinal transplantation. From the graft tissue, intraepithelial and lamina propria lymphocytes were released through processing. Only in-frame clones appear in the TCRdb table, and some are missing; sequencing was by immunoSEQ multiplex PCR. In the table there are some 66,000 clones, around nine tenths of which are singletons. The source material was ileum tissue, sampled around 350 days after transplant. All receptors derive from a human patient who received an intestinal transplant, so some T cells may come from the graft donor.

This sequence joins TRBV6-5 and TRBJ1-1; D is unresolved. The CDR3 spans 12 residues. The V end lost 7 bases, the J end lost 7 bases, and 13 bases lay between the germline ends. CDR1 MNHEY and CDR2 SVGAGI come from the germline V gene. In DNA, the CDR3 is TGTGCCAGCATCACCGGGGAAGATGAAGCTTTCTTT. It is translated as CASITGEDEAFF.

The chain recombines TRBV6-6 with TRBJ1-3, with 7 nucleotides matching TRBD1. The CDR3 runs 14 residues. Trimming at V came to 6 bases and at J to 0 bases, leaving 2 bases not matched to a gene. Germline V CDR1 and CDR2: MNHNY, SVGAGI (reference sequence). The CDR3 here is CASSRDSSGNTIYF. The CDR3 nucleotides read TGTGCCAGCAGCCGGGACAGCTCTGGAAACACCATATATTTT.

The chain uses TRBV5-5 and TRBJ2-5; perhaps TRBD1 as D (6 bases). This CDR3 has 16 amino acids. Deletions cut 0 bases from V and 2 bases from J, with 14 bases between. Germline lookup yields CDR1 SGHKS and CDR2 YYEKEE (reference sequence). CDR3 nucleotide sequence: TGTGCCAGCAGCTTGGTCCCAGGGGCACTTCAAGAGACCCAGTACTTC. Translation: CASSLVPGALQETQYF.

This clone was observed a few times. V gene TRBV2 combines with J gene TRBJ1-5, with 7 nucleotides matching TRBD1. V lost 4 bases, J lost 6 bases, and 6 bases stayed unmatched. In germline, CDR1 is SNHLY, CDR2 FYNNEI. This CDR3 is 14 amino acids long. Written as DNA, the CDR3 is TGTGCCAGCAGTGCAGACAGGGAAGGTCAGCCCCAGCATTTT. It yields the protein CASSADREGQPQHF.

This clone has only one observation. The chain is built from TRBV7-9 and TRBJ2-5, with TRBD1 as a possible D gene (6 bases). The end of the DNA aligns better with TRBJ2-7, so the J call may be wrong. The CDR3 has 14 amino acids. In germline, CDR1 is SEHNR, CDR2 FQNEAQ (reference sequence). The CDR3 sequence: CASSSSTGPYEQYF. For the CDR3, the DNA is TGTGCCAGCAGCTCTTCTACAGGGCCGTACGAGCAGTACTTC.

The chain recombines TRBV2 with TRBJ1-2, with D possibly being TRBD1 (5 bases). CDR1 and CDR2 (germline): SNHLY, FYNNEI. Trimming removed 2 bases from V and 2 bases from J, with 6 bases in between. The CDR3 sequence is 13 residues long. DNA of the CDR3: TGTGCCAGCAGTGAACAGGGAAACTATGGCTACACCTTC. This sequence encodes CASSEQGNYGYTF.

This rearrangement joins TRBV4-1 to TRBJ2-7; 7 bases line up with TRBD2. V shed 0 bases and J 4 bases; nucleotides not matched to a gene: 3. Germline V lookup: CDR1 MGHRA, CDR2 YSYEKL. CDR3 size: 14 residues. The CDR3 is CASSQDLAAYEQYF. CDR3 bases: TGCGCCAGCAGCCAAGATCTAGCGGCGTACGAGCAGTACTTC.

This sequence joins TRBV6-1 and TRBJ2-7, with D perhaps TRBD1 or TRBD2 (5 bases each). The germline V gene has CDR1 MNHNS and CDR2 SASEGT. The germline V and J ends were trimmed by 2 bases and 4 bases, with 12 bases remaining between them. This CDR3 comprises 14 residues. CDR3 sequence: CASSEPPWGYEQYF. The DNA for the CDR3 is TGTGCCAGCAGTGAACCCCCTTGGGGGTACGAGCAGTACTTC.

As to this clone: The same CDR3 also results from other DNA sequences found in this sample. This chain connects TRBV27 to TRBJ2-7, with TRBD2 matching over 11 bases. CDR1 MNHEY and CDR2 SMNVEV come from the germline V gene (reference sequence). This CDR3 has 15 amino acids. Germline trimming cut 3 bases from V and 6 bases from J; bases unmatched to any gene: 7. This CDR3 is CASSLGSGRAGEQYF. In DNA, the CDR3 is TGTGCCAGCAGTTTGGGTAGCGGGAGGGCCGGCGAGCAGTACTTC.

The rearrangement joins TRBV6-5 to TRBJ2-2; unclear D gene. CDR1 and CDR2 (germline): MNHEY, SVGAGI. V was cut by 7 bases and J by 4 bases, with 7 bases left in between. This CDR3 has 12 residues. Here the CDR3 reads CASKRLTGELFF. In DNA form, the CDR3 reads TGTGCCAGCAAAAGGCTCACCGGGGAGCTGTTTTTT.

The V call is TRBV6-5, the J call TRBJ1-1, with 8 bases fitting TRBD1. V was pared by 5 bases and J by 6 bases, with 11 bases of the junction left unmatched. CDR1 and CDR2 from the germline V gene are MNHEY and SVGAGI. This CDR3 is 15 amino acids long. The CDR3, as DNA: TGTGCCAGCAGTGTGACCGGGACAGGCTTCGCTGAAGCTTTCTTT. This sequence encodes CASSVTGTGFAEAFF.

The V call is TRBV15, the J call TRBJ2-1; 10 positions agree with TRBD2. The germline V gene encodes CDR1 LNHNV and CDR2 YYDKDF (reference sequence). J lost 10 bases, V lost 3 bases, and 12 bases had no gene match. The CDR3 is made up of 16 amino acids. The CDR3 DNA sequence: TGTGCCACCAGCAGGTATCCGGGACTAGCGTACGGAGAGCAGTTCTTC. Translated: CATSRYPGLAYGEQFF.

This chain joins TRBV9 and TRBJ2-3; perhaps D is TRBD1 or TRBD2 (5 bases each). This CDR3 contains 18 residues. Germline CDR1 is SGDLS and CDR2 is YYNGEE. The ends were cut back, 0 bases at V and 1 base at J, with 18 bases in the middle. CDR3 sequence (DNA): TGTGCCAGCAGCGTAGAAGGAACTGGGGACCCGGGCACAGATACGCAGTATTTT. Translating gives CASSVEGTGDPGTDTQYF. The variable domain in full, completed from reference TRBV9 and TRBJ2-3, reads DSGVTQTPKHLITATGQRVTLRCSPRSGDLSVYWYQQSLDQGLQFLIQYYNGEERAKGNILERFSAQQFPDLHSELNLSSLELGDSALYFCASSVEGTGDPGTDTQYFGPGTRLTVL.

This chain uses TRBV4-2 with TRBJ2-4; TRBD2 matches 10 bases. From germline, CDR1 is LGHNA and CDR2 YNFKEQ. The CDR3 has 18 residues. With 0 bases clipped from V and 1 base from J, the junction kept 6 bases outside the gene matches. In nucleotides, the CDR3 is TGTGCCAGCAGCCAAGATCCCCCACTAGCGGGGGCCAAAAACATTCAGTACTTC. It yields the protein CASSQDPPLAGAKNIQYF.

The rearrangement links TRBV5-1 to TRBJ2-1; D possibly corresponds to TRBD2 (6 bases). CDR1 is SGHRS, CDR2 YFSETQ, per germline. The CDR3 length is 12 residues. With 6 bases removed from V and 5 bases from J, the gap between germline ends came to 9 bases. CDR3 residues: CASKERDNEQFF. In DNA form, the CDR3 reads TGCGCCAGCAAGGAGCGGGACAATGAGCAGTTCTTC.

The genes are TRBV5-1 and TRBJ2-7, with 8 positions matching TRBD1. This CDR3 has 15 residues. CDR1 and CDR2 (germline): SGHRS, YFSETQ. V shed 1 base and J 0 bases; nucleotides not matched to a gene: 3. Here the CDR3 DNA reads TGCGCCAGCAGCTTGATGGGACAGGACTCCTACGAGCAGTACTTC. It translates to CASSLMGQDSYEQYF. The variable domain in full, with the rest retrieved from reference TRBV5-1 and TRBJ2-7, is KAGVTQTPRYLIKTRGQQVTLSCSPISGHRSVSWYQQTPGQGLQFLFEYFSETQRNKGNFPGRFSGRQFSNSRSEMNVSTLELGDSALYLCASSLMGQDSYEQYFGPGTRLTVT.

The rearrangement uses TRBV15 and TRBJ2-1, with D possibly matching TRBD2 (6 bases). This CDR3 spans 16 amino acids. Germline loops: CDR1 LNHNV, CDR2 YYDKDF (reference sequence). Trimming removed 5 bases from V and 7 bases from J, with 21 bases in between. This chain's CDR3 is CATSGTYGTPLNEQFF. Written as DNA, the CDR3 is TGTGCCACCAGCGGTACCTACGGGACTCCCCTGAATGAGCAGTTCTTC.

J is TRBJ2-7 and V is TRBV5-1; 11 bases line up with TRBD1. CDR1 SGHRS and CDR2 YFSETQ come from the germline V gene. With 0 bases clipped from V and 1 base from J, the junction kept 6 bases outside the gene matches. CDR3 length: 17 residues. The CDR3 sequence is CASSLGRTGGISYEQYF. Written as DNA, the CDR3 is TGCGCCAGCAGCTTGGGGAGGACAGGGGGCATTTCCTACGAGCAGTACTTC.

This clone was recorded only once. V usage is TRBV15 and J usage is TRBJ2-3; no reliable D call. The V gene's germline CDR1 is LNHNV and CDR2 YYDKDF (reference sequence). CDR3 length equals 16 residues. The V end was cut by 1 base, the J end by 2 bases, with 13 bases between. CDR3 bases: TGTGCCACCAGCAGAGCTCAGGATCTGGTCACAGATACGCAGTATTTT. Translation: CATSRAQDLVTDTQYF.

The chain links TRBV27 to TRBJ1-1, with D hard to call. The V end lost 5 bases, the J end lost 1 base, and 14 bases lay between the germline ends. Looked up from germline, CDR1 is MNHEY and CDR2 is SMNVEV (reference sequence). The CDR3 is made up of 15 amino acids. DNA of the CDR3: TGTGCCAGCAGTAGCCTTACAGTCAAGAACACTGAAGCTTTCTTT. This sequence encodes CASSSLTVKNTEAFF.

This chain joins TRBV5-8 and TRBJ1-1, with 9 bases aligning to TRBD1. CDR1 and CDR2 (germline): SGHTS, YDEGEE. The junction had 16 bases not matched to a gene; V was cut back by 4 bases and J by 3 bases. The CDR3 totals 18 residues. CDR3 sequence reads: CASSPSLLTGGLYTEAFF. Written as DNA, the CDR3 is TGTGCCAGCAGCCCGAGCCTCTTGACAGGGGGATTATACACTGAAGCTTTCTTT.

This clone was detected once. The chain joins TRBV7-9 to TRBJ2-3; maybe TRBD1 (7 bases). The CDR3 covers 18 residues. Germline values: CDR1 SEHNR, CDR2 FQNEAQ (reference sequence). The V end was cut by 5 bases, the J end by 4 bases, with 25 bases between. The CDR3 reads CASSLQGGFRTRADTQYF. CDR3 bases: TGTGCCAGCAGCCTTCAGGGGGGATTCCGGACAAGGGCAGATACGCAGTATTTT.

The chain combines TRBV4-1 with TRBJ2-5; D may match TRBD1 or TRBD2 (5 bases each). The end of the DNA is better explained by TRBJ2-7, so the J call may be wrong. Germline CDR1 and CDR2: MGHRA and YSYEKL. The CDR3 loop spans 16 amino acids. The CDR3 DNA follows: TGCGCCAGCAGCCAAGATCTACAGGCTCGGGACTACGAGCAGTACTTC. It specifies CASSQDLQARDYEQYF.